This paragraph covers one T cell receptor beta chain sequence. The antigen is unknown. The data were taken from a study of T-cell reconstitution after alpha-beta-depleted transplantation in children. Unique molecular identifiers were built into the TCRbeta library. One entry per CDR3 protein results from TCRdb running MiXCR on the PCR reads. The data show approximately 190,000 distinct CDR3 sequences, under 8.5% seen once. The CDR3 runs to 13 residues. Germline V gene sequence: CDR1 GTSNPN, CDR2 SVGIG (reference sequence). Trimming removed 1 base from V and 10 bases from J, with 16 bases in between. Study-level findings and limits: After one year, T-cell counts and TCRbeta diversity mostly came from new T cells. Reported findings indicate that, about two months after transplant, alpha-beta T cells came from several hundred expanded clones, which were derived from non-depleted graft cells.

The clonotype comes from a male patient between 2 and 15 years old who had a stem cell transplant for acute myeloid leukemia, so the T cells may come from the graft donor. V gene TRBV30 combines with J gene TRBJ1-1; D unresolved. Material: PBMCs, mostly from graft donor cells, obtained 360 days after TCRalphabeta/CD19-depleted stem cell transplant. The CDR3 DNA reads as TGTGCCTGGAGTGAGATAGAGCTGTTTGGAGCTTTCTTT. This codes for CAWSEIELFGAFF.